The clone carrying this T cell receptor beta chain was observed a few times. Its antigen is undetermined. The same CDR3 is also encoded by other DNA sequences in this sample. These data belong to a study of shared clonotypes between healthy human individuals. Study results and limitations: The genetic and exposure-history diversity represented was limited by few donors.

Here immunoSEQ multiplex PCR was the method, and the copy in TCRdb shows in-frame clones only, minus some. The sample consists of fewer than 650,000 clones, about 80% of them appearing once. This CDR3 contains 16 residues. Deletions cut 0 bases from V and 0 bases from J, with 6 bases between. Per germline, CDR1 SGHAT and CDR2 FQNNGV. This receptor was identified in a woman between 40 and 55 years old in good health. Some clones in this sample may be carry-over from other donors' samples. Material for sequencing was PBMCs. The V gene is TRBV11-2, the J gene TRBJ2-6, with D tentatively TRBD2 (5 bases). CDR3 DNA sequence: TGTGCCAGCAGCTTAGAGGGGAGCTCTGGGGCCAACGTCCTGACTTTC. Encoded protein: CASSLEGSSGANVLTF.